This T cell receptor (beta chain) is from a study of regulatory T cells in long-lasting Graves disease. Germline V gene data show CDR1 as MDHEN and CDR2 as SYDVKM. This CDR3 has 13 amino acids. The authors built TCR beta libraries using iRepertoire HTBI primers and Arm-PCR of CDR3 regions. MiXCR, applied by TCRdb to the multiplex PCR reads, yields one record per CDR3 protein. The sample carries 400,000 to 500,000 distinct CDR3 sequences, less than 25% recorded once. Time point denoted: persistent/refractory GD, antithyroid drugs over 5 years with positive TRAb. From PBMCs, RNA was extracted and then used to make the TCR library. This clonotype was seen more than once but under ten times. The junction shows a germline mismatch at one end, possibly a read error.

The source material was peripheral blood mononuclear cells (PBMCs), sampled when the disease was refractory, from a patient treated with antithyroid drugs. The chain links TRBV28 to TRBJ1-2; D gene uncertain. The receptor was derived from a female donor with Graves disease. The chain's CDR3 is CASNSGNAYSYTF. DNA for the CDR3: TGTGCCAGCAATTCAGGCAACGCCTATAGCTACACCTTC.